This T cell receptor beta chain was obtained from a study of cytomegalovirus exposure and HLA in healthy donors (dated by TCRdb to 2015 to 2018). For the study in its entirety: An earlier analysis of roughly 500 of the donors reported 250 to 300 Gb of sequence data and 117 million unique TCR beta sequences obtained from roughly 180 million T cells. An early release covering 550 to 650 HLA-typed donors comprised 250 to 350 gigabases of sequencing data and 85 million to 100 million unique TCR sequences. Of the roughly 400 genotyped donors, approximately 83% fell in the genetic ancestry cluster associated with self-reported Caucasian donors. The study aimed to test whether signatures of past pathogen exposure could be identified by cataloging public T cell receptors. The study used immunosequencing to profile the T cell repertoires of hundreds of subjects and linked those repertoires to cytomegalovirus serostatus. A separate validation cohort of 100 to 150 different subjects was used in addition to the roughly 720-subject first cohort. To predict cytomegalovirus infection status, the study combined high-throughput TCR immunosequencing, statistical association of individual TCRs with disease status, and machine learning. A later analysis re-analyzed previously published TCR beta repertoires from hundreds of donors and added high-resolution HLA genotyping to study TCR occurrence patterns. Rather than using new phenotypic data, the later analysis identified candidate immune exposures from TCR beta sequences and from how often those sequences occurred across donors. An earlier analysis of 587 of the donors used high-throughput TCR beta sequencing to judge whether each TCR beta V gene segment behaved as functional or pseudogenic. Donor age, sex, ethnicity and CMV serostatus were compiled together with the repertoire data. Genome-wide SNP genotypes for about 65% of the 666 donors were used in a later genetic analysis, which treated that subset as a discovery cohort. Every repertoire in the discovery cohort had been generated on one and the same sequencing platform. Class I and class II HLA loci were covered by the typing at four-digit resolution. Typing coverage varied by locus: 629-630 donors for A, B, C, DRB1 and DQB1; around 560 for DQA1; approximately 610 for DPA1; 450 to 480 for DPB1. Roughly five DR-DQ haplotypes were handled as single units for association and clustering because linkage in the cohort was strong. Among roughly 400 genotyped donors of the cohort, an average of about 240,000 unique TCR beta nucleotide sequences was sequenced per donor, of which about 19% were non-productive.

Sequences SGDLS (CDR1) and YYNGEE (CDR2) are obtained from the germline V gene. The germline ends are 13 bases apart after V is trimmed by 3 bases and J by 7 bases. The CDR3 runs 14 residues from the cysteine to the phenylalanine. Of all the DNA, just the CDR3 is kept, 42 bases in frame from base 1. Beyond this particular receptor, the publication reports: In an earlier analysis of more than 500 of the donors, most TCR beta V segments appeared in productive rearrangements about 90% or about 30% of the time, broadly matching IMGT annotations. The study gave a list of about 150 TCR beta chains associated with cytomegalovirus. Cytomegalovirus status was reported to be diagnosed by the classifier with high specificity and sensitivity in both the original and validation cohorts. An association between a missense DCLRE1C variant and V-gene and J-gene trimming of TCR beta chains was found in a later genetic analysis and replicated in an independent cohort. The only immune exposure information available for the cohort was CMV serostatus. In a later analysis, some 18,000 TCR beta sequences were associated with specific HLA alleles at a false discovery rate of 0.05. A further reported finding was that TCR beta sequences accurately predicted the HLA-A and HLA-B alleles for most subjects in the first cohort. In a later analysis, several top co-occurrence clusters were reported to appear linked to parvovirus B19, influenza, CMV and Epstein-Barr virus. Linkage disequilibrium might explain the correlated functional status among segregating V segments, but an unknown experimental factor could not be ruled out. According to the authors, the approach could potentially be generalized to other disease states and immunological phenotypes. HLA typing was unavailable for some donors at each locus, so association tests used only the typed subset. A later analysis found that most CMV-associated TCR beta chains appeared HLA-restricted, with HLA associations seemingly driven largely by CMV exposure. Only TCR beta chains were sequenced in this cohort, and the absence of alpha or paired-chain data limited detectable features. In vitro tests confirmed that a few of the cytomegalovirus-associated TCR beta chains recognize cytomegalovirus antigens. While some public TCRs were present in many individuals, most TCR sequences turned up only very rarely across donors. Presence/absence analyses assumed roughly uniform sequencing depth across donors, an assumption that may not hold. In a later analysis, TCR association rates were found to vary across HLA loci, with the most associated TCRs seen for DRB1 alleles and the fewest for HLA-C alleles. In a later genetic analysis, fewer N-insertions in productive TCRs were reported among donors in an Asian-associated ancestry cluster than the approximately 710-donor mean. When HLA alleles, especially DR and DQ, strongly co-occurred, TCR associations were difficult to assign to individual alleles. Some IMGT-functional V segments, including TRBV6-2 and TRBV6-3, could not be distinguished by the 87-base-pair reads and were therefore excluded. Seventeen rarely observed V segments, including chromosome 9 orphons, were excluded from the earlier analysis of just under 600 of the donors because counts were too low. A group of highly shared sequence variants was considered likely to be a technical artifact of the sequencing pipeline. A later analysis found that HLA-associated TCR beta chains were more clonally expanded and had lower generation probabilities than equally common non-associated chains.

Of note for this clone: Its antigen specificity is not known.

The cohort comprised under 700 healthy bone marrow donors. All cohort members were sampled while nominally healthy, although unrecorded immune exposures were likely present. The donor was CMV seronegative and was included in the group of hundreds of seronegative cohort members. A peripheral blood sample was provided by each donor, and peripheral blood mononuclear cells were used for TCR beta sequencing. Genomic DNA extraction from the blood cell samples was performed with the Qiagen DNeasy Blood Extraction Kit. Preparation of the library involved the immunoSEQ multiplex PCR assay. For the multiplex PCR, a mixture combining 60 forward primers for TCR Vbeta segments and 13 reverse primers for TCR Jbeta segments was used. A multiplex PCR assay on genomic DNA amplified the CDR3 region of rearranged TCR beta genes. Amplified TCR beta libraries were sequenced as 87-base-pair reads on the Illumina HiSeq System. From the authors' description of their analysis: A later analysis tallied 75 million to 95 million unique TCR beta chains across the approximately 670 repertoires, and approximately 12 million of those chains were shared by two or more donors. Raw reads were error-corrected and collapsed into unique sequences by a nearest-neighbor algorithm in which closely related sequences were merged to remove PCR and sequencing errors. To assign V, D and J gene segments, CDR3 sequences were aligned to IMGT reference sequences. For a sequence to be retained, at least a six-nucleotide match to both a V gene segment and a J gene segment was required. Rearrangements were called productive when the CDR3 lacked stop codons and stayed in frame with V and J; all others were non-productive. CDR3 was defined by IMGT convention, running from the second conserved V-encoded cysteine to the conserved J-encoded phenylalanine. Sequences without an unambiguous match to a single V gene segment were excluded from the earlier analysis of approximately 560 of the donors. An earlier analysis of almost 600 of the donors classified V segments as functional when productive rearrangements were above 56.7% and as segregating when the standard deviation between donors was above 5%. A statistical classification framework was built to diagnose cytomegalovirus status from the catalog of TCR beta chain sequences. In a later analysis, V and J genes were assigned by comparing TCR nucleotide sequences against IMGT/GENE-DB human TR gene sequences. The TCRdist pipeline was used in a later analysis to assign CDR3 sequences and most-parsimonious VDJ recombination scenarios. A later analysis defined each TCR beta chain by its CDR3 amino acid sequence plus V-gene family, and excluded reads lacking a unique V-gene family. To address suspected cross-contamination and a sequencing artifact, a later analysis removed under 600 highly shared, low-generation-probability nucleotide sequences. In a later analysis, a clonal expansion index was calculated for each public chain from normalized within-repertoire ranks of inferred template counts. In a later analysis, generation probabilities were computed using a VDJ recombination model fitted to out-of-frame rearrangements, and the results were checked against IGoR. A later analysis scored TCR-TCR, TCR-HLA and TCR-CMV co-occurrence with hypergeometric tests, applying a repertoire-size bias correction to TCR pairs. In a later analysis, false discovery rates were estimated by permuting HLA or CMV assignments 20 times. In a later analysis, co-occurring TCRs were grouped using DBSCAN, with TCRdist sequence similarity added in when clustering inside HLA-allele-positive subsets. Repertoires with fewer than 30,000 or more than 120,000 public chains were left out of co-occurrence clustering, as were a handful of repertoires with anomalous nucleotide sharing. Not all clones reach the TCRdb copy of this immuneACCESS table, which keeps in-frame sequences only. Checked studies attribute under half of the gap to unresolved V genes and leave the rest unexplained. The V and J calls and clone size come from that table; D and trimming were worked out from the DNA. The sample table records some 150,000 clones. Jointly, the top ten make up 2% to 2.5% of the sample.

The sequence joins TRBV9 to TRBJ2-2, and perhaps TRBD1 as D gene, on 5 matching bases. Input material: PBMCs. The source of this sequence is a woman under 30 in good health and CMV-seronegative. The CDR3 region reads CASSAPQGDGELFF. The DNA sequence is TGTGCCAGCAGCGCTCCCCAGGGTGACGGGGAGCTGTTTTTT.